The clone carrying this TCR beta chain was counted once. The antigen is undetermined. The source of the sample is a study of CD4+ T cells in melanoma. Study-wide results and limits: A reported correlation linked neoantigen-specific CD4+ T cells to CD8+, macrophage and B cell function. In melanoma, neoantigen-specific CD4+ T cells reportedly differed in differentiation state.

Profiled with immunoSEQ multiplex PCR; TCRdb holds only in-frame clones, not every one. The sample lists around 13,000 clones, approximately 71% occurring once. Trimming at V came to 5 bases and at J to 4 bases, leaving 7 bases not matched to a gene. Looked up from germline, CDR1 is SGHAT and CDR2 is FQNNGV. The CDR3 runs to 15 residues. The origin of this receptor is a human donor with melanoma. Sequenced: cells from a culture (not recorded whether cultured in vitro). V is TRBV11-2 and J is TRBJ1-4; 7 bases map to TRBD1. DNA of the CDR3: TGTGCCAGCAGCCATTACAGGGGCCTTAATGAAAAACTGTTTTTT. It encodes CASSHYRGLNEKLFF. Together with reference TRBV11-2 and TRBJ1-4, the CDR3 gives the full variable domain: EAGVAQSPRYKIIEKRQSVAFWCNPISGHATLYWYQQILGQGPKLLIQFQNNGVVDDSQLPKDRFSAERLKGVDSTLKIQPAKLEDSAVYLCASSHYRGLNEKLFFGSGTQLSVL.